This T cell receptor (beta chain) was profiled in a study of blood T cell repertoires in COVID-19. Sequenced by immunoSEQ multiplex PCR; TCRdb stores in-frame clones only, minus some. Among around 250,000 clones listed, approximately 81% were seen once. This sequence originates from a woman between 18 and 29 years old with acute or convalescent COVID-19. The sequenced sample consisted of peripheral blood.

The CDR3 sequence: CASSPPGQAGELFF. The CDR3 DNA follows: TGTGCCAGCTCACCACCGGGACAGGCCGGGGAGCTGTTTTTT. The chain has TRBV18 and TRBJ2-2; 8 bases align to TRBD1. CDR3 length: 14 amino acids. CDR1 KGHSH and CDR2 LQKENI come from the germline V gene. V gave up 0 bases and J gave up 6 bases; unmatched junction bases: 0.